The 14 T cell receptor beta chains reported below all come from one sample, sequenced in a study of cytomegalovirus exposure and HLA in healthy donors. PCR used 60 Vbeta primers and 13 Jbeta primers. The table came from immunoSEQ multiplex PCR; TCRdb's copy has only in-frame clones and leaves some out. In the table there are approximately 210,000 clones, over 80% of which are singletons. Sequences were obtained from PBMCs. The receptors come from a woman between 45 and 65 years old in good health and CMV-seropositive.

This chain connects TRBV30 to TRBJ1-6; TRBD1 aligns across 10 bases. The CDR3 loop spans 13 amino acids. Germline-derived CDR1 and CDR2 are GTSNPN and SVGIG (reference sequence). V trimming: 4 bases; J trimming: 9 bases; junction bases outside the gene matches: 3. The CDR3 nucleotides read TGTGCCTGGACGACAGGGGGCGGTTCACCCCTCCACTTT. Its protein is CAWTTGGGSPLHF.

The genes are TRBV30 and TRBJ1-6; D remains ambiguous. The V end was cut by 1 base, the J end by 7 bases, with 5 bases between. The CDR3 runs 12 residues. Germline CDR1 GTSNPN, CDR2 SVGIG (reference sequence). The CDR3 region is CAWSAKNSPLHF. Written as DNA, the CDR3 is TGTGCCTGGAGTGCAAAAAATTCACCCCTCCACTTT.

The CDR3 loop reads CASSIQGDYEAFF. CDR3 coding DNA: TGTGCCAGCAGTATACAGGGCGACTATGAAGCTTTCTTT. V is TRBV6-1 and J is TRBJ1-1; D is possibly TRBD1 (6 bases). V was trimmed by 5 bases and J by 7 bases, leaving 14 bases between them. Germline loops: CDR1 MNHNS, CDR2 SASEGT. The CDR3 consists of 13 residues.

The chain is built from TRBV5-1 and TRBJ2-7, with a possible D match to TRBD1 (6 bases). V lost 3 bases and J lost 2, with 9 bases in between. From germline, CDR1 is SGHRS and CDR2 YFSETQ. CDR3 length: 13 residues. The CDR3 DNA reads TGCGCCAGCAGCTGGGACACCCCCTACGAGCAGTACTTC. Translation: CASSWDTPYEQYF.

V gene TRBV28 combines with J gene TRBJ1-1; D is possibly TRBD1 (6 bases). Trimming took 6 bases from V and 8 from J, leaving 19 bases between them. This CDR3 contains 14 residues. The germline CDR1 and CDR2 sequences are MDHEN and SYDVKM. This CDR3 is CASRTDWGQGEAFF. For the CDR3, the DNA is TGTGCCAGCAGGACCGACTGGGGGCAGGGGGAAGCTTTCTTT.

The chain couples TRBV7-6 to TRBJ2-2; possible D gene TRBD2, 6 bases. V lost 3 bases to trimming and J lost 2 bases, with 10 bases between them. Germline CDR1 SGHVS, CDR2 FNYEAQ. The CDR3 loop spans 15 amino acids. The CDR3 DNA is TGTGCCAGCAGCTTTCGGGACTTAAACACCGGGGAGCTGTTTTTT. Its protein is CASSFRDLNTGELFF.

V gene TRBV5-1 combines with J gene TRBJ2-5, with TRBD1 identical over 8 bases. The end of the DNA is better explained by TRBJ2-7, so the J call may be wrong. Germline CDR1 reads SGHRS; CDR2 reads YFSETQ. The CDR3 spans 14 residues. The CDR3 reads CASSLGQGLNEQYF. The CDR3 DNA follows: TGCGCCAGCAGCTTGGGACAGGGGCTCAACGAGCAGTACTTC.

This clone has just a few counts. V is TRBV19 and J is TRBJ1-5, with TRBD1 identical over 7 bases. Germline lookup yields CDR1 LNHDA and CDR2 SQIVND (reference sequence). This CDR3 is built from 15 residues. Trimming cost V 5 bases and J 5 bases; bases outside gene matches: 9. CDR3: CASSSTGSQYQPQHF. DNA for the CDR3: TGTGCCAGTAGTTCGACAGGGAGTCAGTATCAGCCCCAGCATTTT.

CDR3 DNA: TGTGCCACCAGCAGAGACAGGGCGACTGGAAACACCATATATTTT. Amino acid sequence: CATSRDRATGNTIYF. The V gene is TRBV15, the J gene TRBJ1-3; perhaps TRBD1 as D (5 bases). Trimming took off 0 bases at V and 2 bases at J, with 8 bases between the two ends. The germline V gene has CDR1 LNHNV and CDR2 YYDKDF (reference sequence). The CDR3 is made up of 15 amino acids.

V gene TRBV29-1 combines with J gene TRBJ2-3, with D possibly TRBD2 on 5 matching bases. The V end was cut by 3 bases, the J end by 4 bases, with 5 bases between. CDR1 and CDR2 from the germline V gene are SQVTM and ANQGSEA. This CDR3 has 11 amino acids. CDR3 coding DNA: TGCAGCGTTGAGCGGGCAGATACGCAGTATTTT. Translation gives CSVERADTQYF.

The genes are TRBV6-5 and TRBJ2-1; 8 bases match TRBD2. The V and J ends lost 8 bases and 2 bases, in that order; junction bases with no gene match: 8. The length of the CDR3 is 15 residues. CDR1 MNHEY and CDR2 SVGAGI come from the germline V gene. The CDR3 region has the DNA TGTGCCAGCCACCGGGGGGGTTCGGCCTACAATGAGCAGTTCTTC. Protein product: CASHRGGSAYNEQFF.

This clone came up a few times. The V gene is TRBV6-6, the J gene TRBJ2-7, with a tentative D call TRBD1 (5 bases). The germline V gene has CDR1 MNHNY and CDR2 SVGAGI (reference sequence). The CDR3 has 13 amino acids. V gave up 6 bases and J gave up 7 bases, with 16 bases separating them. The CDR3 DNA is TGTGCCAGCAGCACAGGATCCGCGAGGGAGCAGTACTTC. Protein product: CASSTGSAREQYF.

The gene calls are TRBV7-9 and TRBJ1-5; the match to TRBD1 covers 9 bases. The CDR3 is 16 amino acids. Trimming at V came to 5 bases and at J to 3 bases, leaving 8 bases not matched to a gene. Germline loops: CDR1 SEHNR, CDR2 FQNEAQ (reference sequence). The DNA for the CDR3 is TGTGCCAGCAGCACGTGGACAGGGGTCGACAATCAGCCCCAGCATTTT. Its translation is CASSTWTGVDNQPQHF.

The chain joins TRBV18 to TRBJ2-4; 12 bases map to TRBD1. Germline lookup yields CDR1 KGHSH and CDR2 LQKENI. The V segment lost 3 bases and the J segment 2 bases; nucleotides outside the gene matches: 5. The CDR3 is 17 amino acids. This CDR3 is CASSPPGTGGPKNIQYF. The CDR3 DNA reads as TGTGCCAGCTCACCTCCCGGGACAGGGGGCCCCAAAAACATTCAGTACTTC. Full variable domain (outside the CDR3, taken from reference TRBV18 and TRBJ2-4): NAGVMQNPRHLVRRRGQEARLRCSPMKGHSHVYWYRQLPEEGLKFMVYLQKENIIDESGMPKERFSAEFPKEGPSILRIQQVVRGDSAAYFCASSPPGTGGPKNIQYFGAGTRLSVL.